The entry below gives a single TCR beta chain sequence along with its context. Antigen specificity is unknown. The entry originates in a study of cytomegalovirus exposure and HLA in healthy donors. This PCR relied on a set of 60 Vbeta primers and 13 Jbeta primers. Profiled with immunoSEQ multiplex PCR; TCRdb holds only in-frame clones, not every one. The sample lists 100,000 to 150,000 clones; around 83% were seen once. Germline loops: CDR1 SGHKS, CDR2 YYEKEE (reference sequence). Trimming cost V 2 bases and J 3 bases; bases outside gene matches: 2. The CDR3 has 14 amino acids. Study results and caveats: Most subjects had HLA-A and HLA-B alleles reportedly predicted accurately by TCR beta sequences. When a later analysis compared HLA-associated TCR beta chains with equally common others, the HLA-associated chains turned out to be more clonally expanded and to have lower generation probabilities.

Specimen: PBMCs. The chain links TRBV5-5 to TRBJ1-2; TRBD1 agrees at 9 bases. This TCR derives from a woman aged 50 to 60 in good health and CMV-seropositive. CDR3 residues: CASSFTGGHYGYTF. CDR3 DNA: TGTGCCAGCAGCTTCACAGGGGGCCACTATGGCTACACCTTC.